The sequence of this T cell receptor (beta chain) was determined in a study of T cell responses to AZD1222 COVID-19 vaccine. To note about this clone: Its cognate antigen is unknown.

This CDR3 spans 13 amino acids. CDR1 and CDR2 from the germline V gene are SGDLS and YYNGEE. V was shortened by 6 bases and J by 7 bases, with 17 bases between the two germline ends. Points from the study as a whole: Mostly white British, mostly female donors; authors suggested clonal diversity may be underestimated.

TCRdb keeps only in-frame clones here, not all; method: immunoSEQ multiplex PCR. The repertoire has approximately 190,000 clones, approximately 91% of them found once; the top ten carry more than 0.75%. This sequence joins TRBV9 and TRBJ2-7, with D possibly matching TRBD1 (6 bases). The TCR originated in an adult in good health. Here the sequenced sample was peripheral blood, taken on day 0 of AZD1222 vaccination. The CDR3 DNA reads TGTGCCAGCACCCCTACAGGGCTCGGAGAGCAGTACTTC. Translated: CASTPTGLGEQYF.